A selection of T cell receptor beta chains follows, all from one sample in a study of PD-1 and CTLA-4 blockade in melanoma. Profiling relied on immunoSEQ multiplex PCR, and the TCRdb table lists in-frame clones only, not all of them. This table holds about 18,000 clones, over 60% found once. The sample here was CD8+ T cells from peripheral blood, taken before anti-PD-1 treatment. Receptor source: a human donor with melanoma. Both conserved end residues are part of each CDR3. Each record gives: clone size, D gene, V gene, J gene, CDR3 protein, CDR3 DNA. The D gene is left open where the match is weak. Expanded clones get a size class; other rows say once, few or many, or leave the size out.

-	-	TRBV27	TRBJ1-1	CASSSPGGTEAFF	TGTGCCAGCAGTTCGCCGGGGGGGACTGAAGCTTTCTTT
-	TRBD2	TRBV6-4	TRBJ2-1	CASSEGLGSNEQFF	TGTGCCAGCAGCGAGGGACTAGGCTCCAATGAGCAGTTCTTC
few	-	TRBV30	TRBJ2-5	CAWSVGATGEETQYF	TGTGCCTGGAGTGTGGGGGCCACCGGGGAAGAGACCCAGTACTTC
-	-	TRBV6-2/TRBV6-3	TRBJ2-7	CASSYSKQLGSYEQYF	TGTGCCAGCAGTTACTCAAAACAACTCGGCTCCTACGAGCAGTACTTC
-	-	TRBV23-1	TRBJ1-5	CASSSTGNSNQPQHF	TGCGCCAGCAGCTCGACAGGAAATAGCAATCAGCCCCAGCATTTT
-	-	TRBV7-8	TRBJ2-7	CASSLGDSLYEQYF	TGTGCCAGCAGCTTAGGAGACAGTCTCTACGAGCAGTACTTC
few	-	TRBV2	TRBJ2-7	CASSGSGGADPYEQYF	TGTGCCAGCAGTGGGTCGGGGGGCGCTGACCCGTACGAGCAGTACTTC
-	-	TRBV11-1	TRBJ2-1	CASSSYLTDEQFF	TGTGCCAGCAGCTCGTACCTGACCGATGAGCAGTTCTTC
-	-	TRBV28	TRBJ1-5	CASSLGGSNQPQHF	TGTGCCAGCAGTCTAGGGGGTAGCAATCAGCCCCAGCATTTT
-	TRBD1	TRBV10-3	TRBJ1-5	CAISVQGAPNQPQHF	TGTGCCATCAGTGTACAGGGGGCTCCCAATCAGCCCCAGCATTTT